This section outlines one T cell receptor beta chain sequence together with its context. Under the authors' procedure: Researchers report that nucleated cell counts were estimated from reference gene primer amplification. The data were produced by immunoSEQ multiplex PCR, yet TCRdb's version contains in-frame clones alone and is incomplete. The DNA gave D and trimming, while V, J and clone size come from that table. The table includes around 99,000 clones, 80% to 85% detected once. Germline trimming cut 2 bases from V and 6 bases from J; bases unmatched to any gene: 5. Looked up from germline, CDR1 is SEHNR and CDR2 is FQNEAQ (reference sequence). The CDR3 consists of 15 residues. This specimen belongs to a study of blood T cell repertoires in COVID-19. For the study at large: Whether acute or convalescent, the COVID-19 samples came from the United States, Italy and Spain. The cDNA or gDNA used as material had been derived from T cells, B-cell-depleted T cells, or PBMCs.

Sequenced sample: peripheral blood. This clonotype originated in a man aged 65 to 79 with acute or convalescent COVID-19. The V call is TRBV7-9, the J call TRBJ1-4, with TRBD1 matching 8 bases. The CDR3 spells CASSLPAGGYEKLFF. CDR3 coding DNA: TGTGCCAGCAGCTTACCGGCAGGGGGCTATGAAAAACTGTTTTTT.